This entry concerns a single T cell receptor (beta chain). Its matching antigen is unknown. Measured with immunoSEQ multiplex PCR; TCRdb has only the in-frame clones, and not every one. Here the sample spans tens of thousands of clones, under 95% being singletons. The data derive from a study of CD4 T cells in relation to SARS-CoV-2 and coronaviruses. Study background: The HLA restriction of the shared crossreactive spike epitopes was mapped. General study results and limits: In about 65% of donors, memory CD4+ clonotypes crossrecognized SARS-CoV-2 and at least one common cold coronavirus spike. Pre-pandemic and post-infection samples never came from the same donor.

This CDR3 is 14 amino acids long. From germline, CDR1 is SNHLY and CDR2 FYNNEI. Trimming removed 7 bases from V and 1 base from J; junction bases left unmatched: 5. The chain joins TRBV2 to TRBJ2-5; 8 bases align to TRBD1. The sequence came from an adult with COVID-19. The sequencing input was naive CD4+ T cells from PBMCs. The subset: naive CD4+ T cells isolated by negative enrichment. The CDR3 region has the DNA TGTGCCAGCAAATCCGGGACAGGCCAAGAGACCCAGTACTTC. It encodes CASKSGTGQETQYF.